The clone carrying this T cell receptor beta chain was observed once. Its antigen remains unidentified. This entry belongs to a study of cytomegalovirus exposure and HLA in healthy donors. The PCR made use of 60 Vbeta and 13 Jbeta primers. Under the authors' procedure: Roughly 11 million shared chains were among the roughly 80 million unique TCR beta chains that a later analysis counted. Assay: immunoSEQ multiplex PCR; the TCRdb copy retains only in-frame clones and omits some. That table supplies the V and J calls and clone size; D and trimming were determined from the DNA. The top ten clones hold around 7.8% of a sample with about 100,000 clones, 77% of them seen once. Regarding the study as a whole: Cytomegalovirus status was reportedly diagnosed by the classifier with high sensitivity and specificity.

The CDR3 has 14 residues. CDR1 is SGHRS, CDR2 YFSETQ, per germline. Trimming cost V 6 bases and J 4 bases; bases outside gene matches: 8. This chain uses TRBV5-1 with TRBJ2-3, with TRBD1 matching 7 bases. The sequenced sample was PBMCs. The TCR was taken from a middle-aged man in good health and CMV-seropositive. The CDR3 is CASTSQTGADTQYF. In nucleotides, the CDR3 is TGCGCCAGCACTTCCCAAACAGGGGCAGATACGCAGTATTTT. The variable domain in full, with the rest retrieved from reference TRBV5-1 and TRBJ2-3, is KAGVTQTPRYLIKTRGQQVTLSCSPISGHRSVSWYQQTPGQGLQFLFEYFSETQRNKGNFPGRFSGRQFSNSRSEMNVSTLELGDSALYLCASTSQTGADTQYFGPGTRLTVL.